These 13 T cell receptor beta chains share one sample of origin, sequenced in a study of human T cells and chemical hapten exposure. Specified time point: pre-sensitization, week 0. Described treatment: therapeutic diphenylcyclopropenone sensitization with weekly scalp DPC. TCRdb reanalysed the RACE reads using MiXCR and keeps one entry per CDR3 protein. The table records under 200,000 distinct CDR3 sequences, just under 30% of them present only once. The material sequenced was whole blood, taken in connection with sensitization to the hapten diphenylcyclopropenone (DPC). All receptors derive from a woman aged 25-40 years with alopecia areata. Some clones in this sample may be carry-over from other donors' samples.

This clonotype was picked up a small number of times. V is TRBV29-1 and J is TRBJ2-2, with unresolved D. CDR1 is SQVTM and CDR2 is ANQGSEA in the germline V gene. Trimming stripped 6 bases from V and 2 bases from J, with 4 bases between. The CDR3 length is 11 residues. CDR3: CSVTNTGELFF. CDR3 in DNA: TGCAGCGTGACCAACACCGGGGAGCTGTTTTTT.

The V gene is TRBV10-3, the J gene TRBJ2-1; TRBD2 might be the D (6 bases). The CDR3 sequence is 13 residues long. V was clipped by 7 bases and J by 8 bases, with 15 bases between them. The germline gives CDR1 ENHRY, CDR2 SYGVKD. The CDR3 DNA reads TGTGCCATCAAGCGTGCAGGGAGGTATGAGCAGTTCTTC. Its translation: CAIKRAGRYEQFF.

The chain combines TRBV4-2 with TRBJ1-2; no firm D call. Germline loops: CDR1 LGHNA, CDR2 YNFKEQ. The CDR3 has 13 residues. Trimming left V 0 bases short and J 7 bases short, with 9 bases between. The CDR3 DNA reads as TGTGCCAGCAGCCAAGATCAGGACGGTGGCTACACCTTC. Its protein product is CASSQDQDGGYTF.

CDR3 in DNA: TGTGCCAGCAGCTTAATGGCAGGGGCAGGCGAGCAGTACTTC. Its translation is CASSLMAGAGEQYF. This sequence joins TRBV7-6 and TRBJ2-7; weak D call: TRBD1 (6 bases). CDR1 SGHVS and CDR2 FNYEAQ come from the germline V gene. V lost 2 bases and J lost 6, with 14 bases in between. This CDR3 spans 14 amino acids. The variable domain in full, completed from reference TRBV7-6 and TRBJ2-7, reads GAGVSQSPRYKVTKRGQDVALRCDPISGHVSLYWYRQALGQGPEFLTYFNYEAQQDKSGLPNDRFSAERPEGSISTLTIQRTEQRDSAMYRCASSLMAGAGEQYFGPGTRLTVT.

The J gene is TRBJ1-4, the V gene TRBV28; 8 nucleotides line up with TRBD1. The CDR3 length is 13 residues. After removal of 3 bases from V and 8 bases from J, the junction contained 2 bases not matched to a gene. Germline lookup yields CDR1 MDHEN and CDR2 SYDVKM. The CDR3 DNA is TGTGCCAGCAGTTTGACAGGGGAAGAAAAACTGTTTTTT. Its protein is CASSLTGEEKLFF.

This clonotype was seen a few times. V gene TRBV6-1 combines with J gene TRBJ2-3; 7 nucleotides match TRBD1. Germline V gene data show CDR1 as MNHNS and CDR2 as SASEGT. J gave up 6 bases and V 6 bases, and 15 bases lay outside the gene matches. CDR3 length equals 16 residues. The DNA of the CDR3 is TGTGCCAGCAGGCACAGGGGCCATACCTCAAGGGATACGCAGTATTTT. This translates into CASRHRGHTSRDTQYF.

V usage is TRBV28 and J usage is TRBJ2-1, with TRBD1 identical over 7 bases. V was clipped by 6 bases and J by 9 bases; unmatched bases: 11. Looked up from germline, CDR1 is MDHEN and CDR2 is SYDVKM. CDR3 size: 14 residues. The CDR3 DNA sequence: TGTGCCAGCAGCCGACGGTACAGGGGCGTTGAGCAGTTCTTC. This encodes CASSRRYRGVEQFF. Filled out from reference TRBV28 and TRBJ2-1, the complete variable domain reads DVKVTQSSRYLVKRTGEKVFLECVQDMDHENMFWYRQDPGLGLRLIYFSYDVKMKEKGDIPEGYSVSREKKERFSLILESASTNQTSMYLCASSRRYRGVEQFFGPGTRLTVL.

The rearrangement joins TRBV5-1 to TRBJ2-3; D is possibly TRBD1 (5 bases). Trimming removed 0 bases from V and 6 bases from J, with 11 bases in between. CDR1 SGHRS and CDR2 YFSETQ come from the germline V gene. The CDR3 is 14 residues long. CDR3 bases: TGCGCCAGCAGCTTGGCCCCAGGGTTGGATACGCAGTATTTT. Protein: CASSLAPGLDTQYF.

Here the CDR3 reads CASSQEAGANSPLHF. CDR3 nucleotides: TGTGCCAGCAGCCAAGAAGCAGGGGCCAATTCACCCCTCCACTTT. The J gene is TRBJ1-6, the V gene TRBV3-1; possible D gene TRBD1, 6 bases. Germline V CDR1 and CDR2: LGHDT, YNNKEL (reference sequence). The CDR3 totals 15 residues. V was clipped by 0 bases and J by 7 bases, with 10 bases between them. The full variable domain, in which reference TRBV3-1 and TRBJ1-6 provide the parts outside the CDR3, is DTAVSQTPKYLVTQMGNDKSIKCEQNLGHDTMYWYKQDSKKFLKIMFSYNNKELIINETVPNRFSPKSPDKAHLNLHINSLELGDSAVYFCASSQEAGANSPLHFGNGTRLTVT.

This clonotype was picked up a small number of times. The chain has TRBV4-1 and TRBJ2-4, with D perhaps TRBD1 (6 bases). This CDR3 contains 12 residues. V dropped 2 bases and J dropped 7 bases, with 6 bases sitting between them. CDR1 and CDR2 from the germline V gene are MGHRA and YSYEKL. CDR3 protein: CASSQQGNIQYF. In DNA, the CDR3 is TGCGCCAGCAGCCAACAGGGGAACATTCAGTACTTC.

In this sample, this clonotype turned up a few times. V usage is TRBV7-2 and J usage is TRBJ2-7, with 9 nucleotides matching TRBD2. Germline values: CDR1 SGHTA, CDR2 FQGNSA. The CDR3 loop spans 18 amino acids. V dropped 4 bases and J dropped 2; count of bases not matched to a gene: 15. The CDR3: CASSSRPMKLAGAYEQYF. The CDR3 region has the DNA TGTGCCAGCAGCTCCAGGCCCATGAAATTAGCGGGAGCCTACGAGCAGTACTTC.

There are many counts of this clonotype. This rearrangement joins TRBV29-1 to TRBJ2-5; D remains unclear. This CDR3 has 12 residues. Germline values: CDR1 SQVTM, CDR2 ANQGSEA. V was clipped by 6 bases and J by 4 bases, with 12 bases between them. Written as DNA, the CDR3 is TGCAGCGTATTGTGGGTTATAGAGACCCAGTACTTC. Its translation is CSVLWVIETQYF.

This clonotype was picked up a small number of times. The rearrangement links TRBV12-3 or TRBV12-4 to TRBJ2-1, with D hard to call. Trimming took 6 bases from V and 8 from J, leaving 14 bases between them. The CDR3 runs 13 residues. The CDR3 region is CASSQPHGDEQFF. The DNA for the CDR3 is TGTGCCAGCAGCCAGCCACACGGCGATGAGCAGTTCTTC.